Sequencing of this T cell receptor beta chain was carried out in a study of OX40 agonist ivuxolimab in advanced cancers. Study as a whole: Having had anti-PD-1, anti-PD-L1 or anti-CTLA-4 therapy before was allowed, and around 44% had some.

V was clipped by 5 bases and J by 1 base, with 12 bases between them. There are 14 residues in the CDR3. CDR1 is SGHVS, CDR2 FQNEAQ, per germline. TCRdb's copy holds only in-frame clones and misses some; the assay was immunoSEQ multiplex PCR. The sample lists tens of thousands of clones; 85% to 90% were seen once. If patients had autoimmune disease history or systemic immunosuppression, they were excluded. The rearrangement joins TRBV7-8 to TRBJ2-7; D uncertain. The input for sequencing was CD4+ or CD8+ T cells sorted from blood, taken in a trial of the OX40 agonist ivuxolimab. The clonotype comes from an adult with an advanced solid tumor such as melanoma, head and neck, liver or kidney cancer. The DNA of the CDR3 is TGTGCCAGCAGCCCGTTAATTTCTTCCTACGAGCAGTACTTC. Its translation: CASSPLISSYEQYF.